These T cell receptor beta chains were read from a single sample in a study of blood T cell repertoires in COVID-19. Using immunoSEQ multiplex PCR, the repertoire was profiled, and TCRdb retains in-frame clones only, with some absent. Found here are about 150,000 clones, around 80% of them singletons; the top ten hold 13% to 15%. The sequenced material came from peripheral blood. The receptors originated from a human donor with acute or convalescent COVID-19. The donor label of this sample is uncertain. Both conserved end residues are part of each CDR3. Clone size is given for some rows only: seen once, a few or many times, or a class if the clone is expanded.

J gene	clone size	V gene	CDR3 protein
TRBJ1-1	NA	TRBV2	CASSAGGTEAFF
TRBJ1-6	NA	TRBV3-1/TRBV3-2	CASSQADRRDNSPLHF
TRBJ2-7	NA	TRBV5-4	CASSLSPDTDYEQYF
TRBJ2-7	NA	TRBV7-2	CASSLTSGESYEQYF
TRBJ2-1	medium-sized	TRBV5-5	CASSALAGGTREQFF
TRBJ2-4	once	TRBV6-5	CASSSPLSQNIQYF
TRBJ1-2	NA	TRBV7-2	CASSSTGLYGYTF
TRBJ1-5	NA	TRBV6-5	CASSSDRGLDQPQHF
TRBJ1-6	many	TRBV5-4	CASSLSQHNSPLHF
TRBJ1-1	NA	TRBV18	CASSPRDTNTEAFF
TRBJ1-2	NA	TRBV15	CATSAERYRGQSKFYGYTF
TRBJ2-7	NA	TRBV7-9	CASSLRQGADEQYF
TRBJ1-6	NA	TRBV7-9	CASSLYLDSSYNSPLHF
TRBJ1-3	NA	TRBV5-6	CASSLIDYSGNTIYF
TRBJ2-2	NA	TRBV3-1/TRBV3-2	CASSQRGGRTGELFF
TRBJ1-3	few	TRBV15	CATSRVPGLGNTIYF
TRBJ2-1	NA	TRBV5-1	CASSFSVRATNEQFF
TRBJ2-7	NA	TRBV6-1	CASSNGQGRPYEQYF
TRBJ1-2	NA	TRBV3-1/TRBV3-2	CASSQFVTGNVHGYTF
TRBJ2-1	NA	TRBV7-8	CASSLAVALDEQFF
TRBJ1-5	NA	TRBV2	CASRGQGTSNQPQHF
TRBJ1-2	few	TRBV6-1	CASSEDRNYGYTF